This is a list of T cell receptor beta chains from one sample in a study of blood T cell repertoires in COVID-19. Some clones are missing from TCRdb's copy, which holds only in-frame ones; the method was immunoSEQ multiplex PCR. The profile shows about 30,000 clones, roughly nine tenths of them singletons. Sequencing was performed on peripheral blood. The receptors come from a man between 60 and 75 years old with active or convalescent COVID-19. Each CDR3 is given with its conserved first and last residue. Each record gives: V gene, clone size, CDR3 length, D gene, J gene, CDR3 DNA, CDR3 protein. D genes are given only for firm matches. Size is stated for part of the rows, as once, few or many counts, or as a class when the clone is expanded.

TRBV12-3/TRBV12-4	once	12	NA	TRBJ1-1	TGTGCCAGCAGTTTATCGGGGGGTGAAGCTTTCTTT	CASSLSGGEAFF
TRBV3-1/TRBV3-2	NA	16	NA	TRBJ2-1	TGTGCCAGCAGGCCCCTCGGAGGCGCGAGAGTAAATGAGCAGTTCTTC	CASRPLGGARVNEQFF
TRBV5-4	NA	15	TRBD1	TRBJ1-4	TGTGCCAGCAGCACAGGGACAGCGCTTAATGAAAAACTGTTTTTT	CASSTGTALNEKLFF
TRBV6-5	NA	14	TRBD1	TRBJ1-1	TGTGCCAGCAGGCGGACAGGGGTGAACACTGAAGCTTTCTTT	CASRRTGVNTEAFF
TRBV5-4	few	15	NA	TRBJ2-3	TGTGCCAGCAGCTTGGTAGCCACGCCTGAGGATACGCAGTATTTT	CASSLVATPEDTQYF
TRBV28	once	16	NA	TRBJ2-3	TGTGCCAGCAGTTTATTGGGCAGGGGACGCACAGATACGCAGTATTTT	CASSLLGRGRTDTQYF
TRBV4-3	NA	15	NA	TRBJ2-3	TGCGCCAGCAGCCAAGATTTGCGGCCCACAGATACGCAGTATTTT	CASSQDLRPTDTQYF
TRBV2	NA	15	NA	TRBJ1-2	TGTGCCAGCAACCCCGGACAGAATTCCGCCTATGGCTACACCTTC	CASNPGQNSAYGYTF
TRBV29-1	once	11	NA	TRBJ2-1	TGCAGCGGCAAGACAGGTAATGAGCAGTTCTTC	CSGKTGNEQFF
TRBV7-6	once	16	TRBD2	TRBJ2-3	TGTGCCAGCAGCTTACTGGCGGGTGCGGGAGCAGATACGCAGTATTTT	CASSLLAGAGADTQYF
TRBV28	NA	12	NA	TRBJ1-4	TGTGCCAGCAGGGGGCGTAATGAAAAACTGTTTTTT	CASRGRNEKLFF
TRBV30	NA	13	NA	TRBJ1-4	TGTGCCTGGAGTGGGAACAGCCATGAAAAACTGTTTTTT	CAWSGNSHEKLFF
TRBV20-1	NA	14	NA	TRBJ2-7	TGCAGTGCTAGTCGGAGGGTAGGCTCCTACGAGCAGTACTTC	CSASRRVGSYEQYF